The sequence of this TCR beta chain was determined in a study of blood T cell repertoires in COVID-19. Which cohort a participant joined came from the clinical history participants gave. The V gene's germline CDR1 is SEHNR and CDR2 FQNEAQ (reference sequence). Trimming cost V 5 bases and J 0 bases; bases outside gene matches: 8. The CDR3 is 18 amino acids. This clone has just a few counts. Assay: immunoSEQ multiplex PCR; the TCRdb copy retains only in-frame clones and omits some. The sample lists more than 250,000 clones, approximately 86% occurring once. This TCR came from a woman aged 18 to 35 who had recovered from COVID-19. What was sequenced was PBMCs or T cells enriched from blood (not recorded which). The chain links TRBV7-9 to TRBJ2-6; TRBD1 matches at 9 bases. Written as DNA, the CDR3 is TGTGCCAGCAGCCCGGGACAGGGTTCCCCCTCTGGGGCCAACGTCCTGACTTTC. This translates into CASSPGQGSPSGANVLTF.